This T cell receptor (beta chain) was sequenced for a study of T cell responses to AZD1222 COVID-19 vaccine. The CDR3 consists of 17 residues. In germline, CDR1 is LGHNA, CDR2 YSLEER. Trimming took off 0 bases at V and 7 bases at J, with 20 bases between the two ends. Sequencing was performed with immunoSEQ multiplex PCR; in TCRdb, only in-frame clones are kept and a portion is missing. This sample yields roughly 140,000 clones, of which around 88% are seen a single time; around 2% belongs to the top ten. The chain couples TRBV4-3 to TRBJ2-3, with D perhaps matching TRBD2 (6 bases). Sample: peripheral blood, taken on day 0 of AZD1222 vaccination. This receptor was identified in an adult in good health. The CDR3 DNA reads as TGCGCCAGCAGCCAAGATGGGAGCGGTTGGAGGGGAAATACGCAGTATTTT. Translating gives CASSQDGSGWRGNTQYF.